These T cell receptor beta chains were read from a single sample in a study of neurological immune-mediated disorders. Via MiXCR, TCRdb re-called the 5' RACE reads, giving one row per CDR3 protein. The table has under 60,000 distinct CDR3 sequences, over 15% seen once. Sequencing input: PBMCs. The receptor source for this set is a man aged 60 to 69 in good health. Each CDR3 is given with its conserved first and last residue. A D gene is named only where the DNA matches it firmly. For some rows the clone size is stated as once, few or many, or as a class when expanded; others skip it.

j_call d_call v_call clone_size cdr3_nt cdr3_aa
TRBJ2-7 . TRBV28 many TGTGCCAGCAGTTCGCAGGGAGGCGAGCAGTACTTC CASSSQGGEQYF
TRBJ1-1 TRBD1 TRBV5-1 many TGCGCCAGCAGCCCCGTCGACCCGACCGGGACAGGGGTTGGGATGAACACTGAAGCTTTCTTT CASSPVDPTGTGVGMNTEAFF
TRBJ2-5 . TRBV25-1 . TGTGCCAGCAGTGAAACCGGGCGAGGGGGCCAAGAGACCCAGTACTTC CASSETGRGGQETQYF
TRBJ1-2 TRBD1 TRBV7-2 . TGTGCCAGCAGCTTAGATTTGAGACAGGGGGCGAGAGGCTACACCTTC CASSLDLRQGARGYTF
TRBJ2-1 TRBD2 TRBV20-1 many TGCAGTGCTGTGGGACTAGCGGCGGATGAGCAGTTCTTC CSAVGLAADEQFF
TRBJ2-7 . TRBV27 many TGTGCCAGCAGTTTATATTGGTCGGCTGAGCAGTACTTC CASSLYWSAEQYF
TRBJ1-5 . TRBV9 many TGTGCCAGCAGCGTTCGGGACGGGGGAGGGCCCCAGCATTTT CASSVRDGGGPQHF
TRBJ2-7 . TRBV28 many TGTGCCAGCAGTTTATCTGGGGTGAACTTCGCCGAGCAGTACTTC CASSLSGVNFAEQYF
TRBJ2-1 . TRBV5-1 many TGCGCCAGCAGCTTGGTTCCACCGGGACGAGGGCGCAATGAGCAGTTCTTC CASSLVPPGRGRNEQFF
TRBJ2-3 TRBD2 TRBV28 many TGTGCCAGCAGTTTAGAACTAGCGGGAGGGCCTGATACGCAGTATTTT CASSLELAGGPDTQYF
TRBJ2-5 TRBD1 TRBV5-5 many TGTGCCAGCAGCACGAACAGGGGGCGTGAGACCCAGTACTTC CASSTNRGRETQYF
TRBJ2-1 . TRBV5-1 many TGCGCCAGCAGCGGGGACCTTCCGGGGTACAATGAGCAGTTCTTC CASSGDLPGYNEQFF
TRBJ2-1 TRBD1 TRBV20-1 many TGCAGTGCTAACAGGGGGCGCTCCTACAATGAGCAGTTCTTC CSANRGRSYNEQFF
TRBJ2-2 TRBD2 TRBV20-1 many TGCAGTGCTAGAGATTGGGGACTAGCGGGGCGGACCGGGGAGCTGTTTTTT CSARDWGLAGRTGELFF
TRBJ2-1 . TRBV5-1 . TGCGCCAGCAGCTTGGTGCTGTTAGGCGAGCAGTTCTTC CASSLVLLGEQFF
TRBJ2-5 TRBD2 TRBV20-1 many TGCAGTGCTTCCCTAGCGGGCCGACAAGAGACCCAGTACTTC CSASLAGRQETQYF
TRBJ2-2 TRBD2 TRBV11-3 many TGTGCCAGCAGCTTTACTAGCGGAAGGAACACCGGGGAGCTGTTTTTT CASSFTSGRNTGELFF
TRBJ1-4 . TRBV7-9 . TGTGCCCTTGGTGGAGAGGCCCTGGCTAATGAAAAACTGTTTTTT CALGGEALANEKLFF
TRBJ2-7 TRBD2 TRBV5-5 many TGTGCCAGCAGCATTGGGCCTCTAGCGGGAGGGTACGAGCAGTACTTC CASSIGPLAGGYEQYF
TRBJ2-1 TRBD2 TRBV14 many TGTGCCAGCAGCCTCGGACTAGCGCTTATATACAATGAGCAGTTCTTC CASSLGLALIYNEQFF
TRBJ1-5 . TRBV5-1 many TGCGCCAGCAGGCCTGGGTATGAGGATCAGCCCCAGCATTTT CASRPGYEDQPQHF
TRBJ2-7 . TRBV7-2 . TGTGCCAGCAGCTTATACACCCCAACCTACGAGCAGTACTTC CASSLYTPTYEQYF
TRBJ1-2 . TRBV3-1 many TGTGCCAGCAGCCAAGATCTACCGGAATACTATGGCTACACCTTC CASSQDLPEYYGYTF
TRBJ2-1 TRBD2 TRBV12-3/TRBV12-4 many TGTGCCAGCAGTTTATTAACTAGCGGGAGCGGTGAGCAGTTCTTC CASSLLTSGSGEQFF
TRBJ2-3 TRBD2 TRBV5-1 many TGCGCCAGCCGAGACAGCGGGAGGGTAGTAGCAGATACGCAGTATTTT CASRDSGRVVADTQYF
TRBJ2-2 . TRBV7-3 few TGTGCCAGCAGCCCTACCAATCTGGGAGGGCTGTTTTTT CASSPTNLGGLFF
TRBJ2-1 . TRBV28 . TGTTCCATCCGACTGCCGGGACCCAATGAGCAGTTCTTC CSIRLPGPNEQFF
TRBJ2-1 TRBD2 TRBV3-1 many TGTGCCAGCAGTCCCGCCACTAGCGGACTCGAGCAGTTCTTC CASSPATSGLEQFF
TRBJ2-2 . TRBV20-1 many TGCAGTGCGGCCCGGACAGCGAACACCGGGGAGCTGTTTTTT CSAARTANTGELFF